This TCR beta chain was retrieved from a study of CD4 T cells in relation to SARS-CoV-2 and coronaviruses. Before the COVID-19 pandemic, during about 2010-2019, CD4+ T cells were taken from unexposed donors. The cells were cultured for under 13 days before CD4+ T cells were isolated. Unexposed-donor CD4+ T cells were probed with SARS-CoV-2 S/N and four cold-coronavirus spikes, cells permitting. With regard to this clone: Its antigen is undetermined.

The assay was immunoSEQ multiplex PCR, and TCRdb's table has in-frame clones only and misses some. The repertoire holds roughly 18,000 clones, with roughly 80% as singletons. The CDR3 is 15 amino acids. Unmatched junction bases numbered 10, after V lost 6 bases and J lost 8 bases. The germline CDR1 and CDR2 sequences are LNHDA and SQIVND (reference sequence). The specimen was CD4+ T cells from PBMCs, cultured in vitro. The TCR originated in a human donor in good health. The chain links TRBV19 to TRBJ1-2; 12 bases are a match to TRBD1. CDR3 region: CASRTTGTGGDGYTF. In DNA, the CDR3 is TGTGCCAGTAGGACAACCGGGACAGGGGGCGACGGCTACACCTTC. Full variable domain (missing parts from reference TRBV19 and TRBJ1-2): DGGITQSPKYLFRKEGQNVTLSCEQNLNHDAMYWYRQDPGQGLRLIYYSQIVNDFQKGDIAEGYSVSREKKESFPLTVTSAQKNPTAFYLCASRTTGTGGDGYTFGSGTRLTVV.